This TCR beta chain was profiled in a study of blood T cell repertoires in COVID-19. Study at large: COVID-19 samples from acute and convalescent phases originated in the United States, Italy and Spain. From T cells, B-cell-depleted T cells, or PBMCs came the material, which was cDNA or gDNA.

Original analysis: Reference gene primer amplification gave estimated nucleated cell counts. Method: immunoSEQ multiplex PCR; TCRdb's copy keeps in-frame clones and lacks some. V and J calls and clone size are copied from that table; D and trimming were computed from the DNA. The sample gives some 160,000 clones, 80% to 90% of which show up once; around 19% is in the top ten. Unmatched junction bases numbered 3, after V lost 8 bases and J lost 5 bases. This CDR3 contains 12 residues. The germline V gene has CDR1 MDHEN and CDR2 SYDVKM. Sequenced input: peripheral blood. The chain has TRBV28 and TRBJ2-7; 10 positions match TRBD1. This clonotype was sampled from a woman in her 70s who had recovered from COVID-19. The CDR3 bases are TGTGCCAGCGGACAGGGGGTCAACGAGCAGTACTTC. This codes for CASGQGVNEQYF.